The 23 T cell receptor beta chains in this list originate from one sample, sequenced in a study of T cell responses to AZD1222 COVID-19 vaccine. TCRdb keeps only in-frame clones here, not all; method: immunoSEQ multiplex PCR. The data show 150,000 to 180,000 clones, roughly nine tenths seen once. The specimen was peripheral blood, collected on day 0 of MenACWY control vaccination. Every receptor here comes from an adult in good health.

This chain connects TRBV9 to TRBJ1-3; D ambiguous. Trimming removed 0 bases from V and 0 bases from J, with 10 bases in between. The CDR3 extends over 16 amino acids. Germline V gives CDR1 SGDLS, CDR2 YYNGEE. For the CDR3, the DNA is TGTGCCAGCAGCGTAGACGGTCAATACTCTGGAAACACCATATATTTT. This encodes CASSVDGQYSGNTIYF.

The chain has TRBV19 and TRBJ1-5; 8 nucleotides line up with TRBD1. Germline values: CDR1 LNHDA, CDR2 SQIVND (reference sequence). CDR3 length equals 17 residues. J lost 2 bases, V lost 4 bases, and 10 bases had no gene match. The CDR3 region is CASSTGQGTAGNQPQHF. Here the CDR3 DNA reads TGTGCCAGTAGTACTGGACAGGGTACGGCGGGCAATCAGCCCCAGCATTTT.

The chain couples TRBV5-1 to TRBJ2-3, with 7 positions matching TRBD1. The germline V gene encodes CDR1 SGHRS and CDR2 YFSETQ. This CDR3 comprises 15 residues. Trimming removed 0 bases from V and 3 bases from J; junction bases left unmatched: 4. CDR3 bases: TGCGCCAGCAGCTTGGAACGACAGGGAACAGATACGCAGTATTTT. Translation: CASSLERQGTDTQYF.

This clone was found a few times. Here the CDR3 reads CASSIGTGELFF. The DNA of the CDR3 is TGTGCCAGTAGTATAGGTACCGGGGAGCTGTTTTTT. This chain uses TRBV19 with TRBJ2-2; no clear D. With 1 base removed from V and 5 bases from J, the gap between germline ends came to 2 bases. Germline V gives CDR1 LNHDA, CDR2 SQIVND (reference sequence). This CDR3 has 12 residues. Full variable domain (missing parts from reference TRBV19 and TRBJ2-2): DGGITQSPKYLFRKEGQNVTLSCEQNLNHDAMYWYRQDPGQGLRLIYYSQIVNDFQKGDIAEGYSVSREKKESFPLTVTSAQKNPTAFYLCASSIGTGELFFGEGSRLTVL.

This clone showed up just once. V and J are TRBV10-3 and TRBJ2-5; the D gene could be TRBD1 or TRBD2 (5 bases each). The CDR3 runs to 15 residues. Per germline, CDR1 ENHRY and CDR2 SYGVKD. V was clipped by 0 bases and J by 1 base, with 9 bases between them. The CDR3 region has the DNA TGTGCCATCAGTGAGTCATCGGGACCCCAAGAGACCCAGTACTTC. Translated: CAISESSGPQETQYF.

Concerning this clone: Other nucleotide sequences in the sample specify the same CDR3. The chain uses TRBV28 and TRBJ1-2; D may be TRBD1 (5 bases). Germline CDR1 MDHEN, CDR2 SYDVKM. The ends were cut back, 1 base at V and 2 bases at J, with 8 bases in the middle. This CDR3 has 14 residues. The CDR3 nucleotides are TGTGCCAGCAGTTTATATGGGGGGAACTATGGCTACACCTTC. It is translated as CASSLYGGNYGYTF.

V gene TRBV12-5 combines with J gene TRBJ2-3; D is uncertain. The CDR3 spans 11 residues. Trimming left V 3 bases short and J 5 bases short, with 3 bases between. From germline, CDR1 is LGHNT and CDR2 FRNRAP. The CDR3 region has the DNA TGTGCTAGTGGTTTCGGAGATACGCAGTATTTT. Its translation: CASGFGDTQYF.

The V gene is TRBV30, the J gene TRBJ1-2; TRBD1 agrees at 9 bases. V shed 2 bases, J shed 3 bases, and the junction held 10 bases outside the gene matches. The length of the CDR3 is 16 residues. The germline gives CDR1 GTSNPN, CDR2 SVGIG (reference sequence). CDR3 in amino acids: CAWSNRQGGFYYGYTF. For the CDR3, the DNA is TGTGCCTGGAGTAACCGACAGGGGGGATTTTACTATGGCTACACCTTC.

The rearrangement joins TRBV28 to TRBJ2-4; possible D gene TRBD1, 5 bases. The CDR3 has 16 amino acids. The V gene's germline CDR1 is MDHEN and CDR2 SYDVKM. V shed 1 base and J shed 3 bases, with 13 bases lying between them. The CDR3 coding sequence is TGTGCCAGCAGTTTATTTACAGGTTTGGTCAAAAACATTCAGTACTTC. It encodes CASSLFTGLVKNIQYF. The full variable domain, its missing parts supplied by reference TRBV28 and TRBJ2-4, is DVKVTQSSRYLVKRTGEKVFLECVQDMDHENMFWYRQDPGLGLRLIYFSYDVKMKEKGDIPEGYSVSREKKERFSLILESASTNQTSMYLCASSLFTGLVKNIQYFGAGTRLSVL.

The genes are TRBV18 and TRBJ2-1; D is unclear. CDR3 size: 16 residues. Germline V lookup: CDR1 KGHSH, CDR2 LQKENI. Trimming took off 4 bases at V and 1 base at J, with 14 bases between the two ends. CDR3 residues: CASSRLTEISYNEQFF. DNA of the CDR3: TGTGCCAGCTCACGTCTGACGGAAATATCCTACAATGAGCAGTTCTTC.

The J gene is TRBJ2-3, the V gene TRBV5-1, with D perhaps TRBD2 (6 bases). The V end was cut by 5 bases, the J end by 4 bases, with 17 bases between. There are 15 residues in the CDR3. CDR1 and CDR2 from the germline V gene are SGHRS and YFSETQ. The CDR3 loop reads CASSLLGTPADTQYF. The DNA of the CDR3 is TGCGCCAGCAGTTTGCTAGGGACTCCGGCAGATACGCAGTATTTT.

The chain recombines TRBV18 with TRBJ1-1; TRBD1 might be the D (5 bases). CDR1 and CDR2 (germline): KGHSH, LQKENI. The ends were cut back, 4 bases at V and 0 bases at J, with 6 bases in the middle. This CDR3 comprises 13 residues. The CDR3 bases are TGTGCCAGCTCACAGGGGATGAACACTGAAGCTTTCTTT. Translation: CASSQGMNTEAFF.

This clone has more than one count but fewer than ten. The chain recombines TRBV5-4 with TRBJ1-6; no reliable D call. Germline V gives CDR1 SGHNT, CDR2 YYREEE (reference sequence). V dropped 0 bases and J dropped 5 bases, with 9 bases sitting between them. The CDR3 runs to 15 residues. The CDR3 here is CASSLGQEDNSPLHF. Here the CDR3 DNA reads TGTGCCAGCAGCTTGGGGCAGGAGGATAATTCACCCCTCCACTTT. The full variable domain, in which reference TRBV5-4 and TRBJ1-6 provide the parts outside the CDR3, is ETGVTQSPTHLIKTRGQQVTLRCSSQSGHNTVSWYQQALGQGPQFIFQYYREEENGRGNFPPRFSGLQFPNYSSELNVNALELDDSALYLCASSLGQEDNSPLHFGNGTRLTVT.

The chain recombines TRBV30 with TRBJ2-2, with D perhaps TRBD2 (5 bases). This CDR3 has 17 residues. Germline V gives CDR1 GTSNPN, CDR2 SVGIG (reference sequence). The V end was cut by 1 base, the J end by 2 bases, with 17 bases between. The CDR3 bases are TGTGCCTGGAGTGCCCCTCGATTCGGGGTAAACACCGGGGAGCTGTTTTTT. This codes for CAWSAPRFGVNTGELFF.

The genes are TRBV6-5 and TRBJ2-3; perhaps TRBD1 as D (5 bases). This CDR3 comprises 14 residues. Trimming cost V 2 bases and J 2 bases, with 8 bases left between them. From germline, CDR1 is MNHEY and CDR2 SVGAGI. CDR3 loop: CASSYGAFTDTQYF. The DNA of the CDR3 is TGTGCCAGCAGTTACGGGGCCTTCACAGATACGCAGTATTTT.

V and J are TRBV19 and TRBJ1-1; D is unclear. The CDR3 consists of 14 residues. CDR1 and CDR2 (germline): LNHDA, SQIVND (reference sequence). The germline V and J ends were trimmed by 8 bases and 3 bases, with 16 bases remaining between them. CDR3 sequence reads: CASHKREGDTEAFF. The DNA for the CDR3 is TGTGCCAGTCATAAGCGGGAGGGAGACACTGAAGCTTTCTTT.

The J gene is TRBJ2-5, the V gene TRBV24-1; D not resolved. Germline V gene data show CDR1 as KGHDR and CDR2 as SFDVKD. V was pared by 3 bases and J by 7 bases, with 8 bases between. CDR3 size: 12 residues. CDR3 nucleotides: TGTGCCACCAGTGATGCCGTAGGGACCCAGTACTTC. It specifies CATSDAVGTQYF.

The chain combines TRBV6-1 with TRBJ1-2; no clear D. Germline lookup yields CDR1 MNHNS and CDR2 SASEGT. The CDR3 is made up of 13 amino acids. Trimming shortened V by 2 bases and J by 2 bases, and 6 bases separated the two germline ends. DNA for the CDR3: TGTGCCAGCAGTGAACAGGACAACTATGGCTACACCTTC. This gives the protein CASSEQDNYGYTF.

The V gene is TRBV7-5, the J gene TRBJ2-7. TRBV7-5 is classified as a pseudogene. The CDR3 runs 14 residues. This chain's CDR3 is CASSLTGAAYEQYF. The CDR3 DNA sequence: TGTGCCAGCTCCCTCACGGGGGCCGCCTACGAGCAGTACTTC.

The sample holds a few counts of this clone. V gene TRBV10-3 combines with J gene TRBJ1-1; no definite D call. The CDR3 has 13 amino acids. Between the trimmed V and J ends, which lost 6 bases and 0 bases, there was a span of 8 bases. Germline V gene lookup returns CDR1 ENHRY and CDR2 SYGVKD. The CDR3: CAIRKGMNTEAFF. CDR3 nucleotide sequence: TGTGCCATCAGGAAGGGAATGAACACTGAAGCTTTCTTT.

The rearrangement joins TRBV30 to TRBJ1-2; D is perhaps TRBD1 (6 bases). This CDR3 region has 14 residues. V lost 0 bases, J lost 5 bases, and 13 bases lay in between. Germline V gives CDR1 GTSNPN, CDR2 SVGIG (reference sequence). The CDR3 loop is CAWSVGGLPYGYTF. The CDR3 nucleotides are TGTGCCTGGAGTGTAGGGGGACTTCCTTATGGCTACACCTTC.

This clone appeared once. The chain carries TRBV5-1 and TRBJ2-2; D gene ambiguous. Germline CDR1 and CDR2: SGHRS and YFSETQ. Trimming removed 1 base at V and 6 bases at J, with 7 bases between. This CDR3 region has 13 residues. Written as DNA, the CDR3 is TGCGCCAGCAGCTTGATGGGCGCCGGGGAGCTGTTTTTT. This sequence encodes CASSLMGAGELFF.

This chain links TRBV5-5 with TRBJ2-7, with 8 positions matching TRBD1. V lost 3 bases and J lost 7; bases outside the gene matches: 9. Germline V gives CDR1 SGHKS, CDR2 YYEKEE (reference sequence). The CDR3 runs to 14 residues. CDR3 region: CASSSTGEGMEQYF. The CDR3 region has the DNA TGTGCCAGCAGCTCGACAGGGGAAGGCATGGAGCAGTACTTC.